One sample yielded the 6 T cell receptor beta chains listed below, sequenced in a study of regulatory T cells in long-lasting Graves disease. Libraries of TCR beta came from iRepertoire HTBI primers plus Arm-PCR of CDR3 regions. MiXCR was run by TCRdb on the multiplex PCR reads, yielding one entry per CDR3 protein. The sample includes roughly 350,000 distinct CDR3 sequences, 15% to 20% of them seen just once. The time point: newly diagnosed GD, antithyroid drugs for less than 3 months. RNA isolated from PBMCs was used to make the TCR library. This sample was shared with a second study, whose subject was T cells in Graves' hyperthyroidism and ophthalmopathy.

The source material was peripheral blood mononuclear cells (PBMCs), sampled at new diagnosis, from a patient treated with antithyroid drugs. These TCRs come from a woman under 30 with Graves disease.

This clonotype was seen only a few times. The rearrangement links TRBV27 to TRBJ2-2; D call uncertain. Trimming cost V 6 bases and J 1 base, with 18 bases left between them. Germline CDR1 and CDR2: MNHEY and SMNVEV (reference sequence). The CDR3 covers 17 residues. CDR3 sequence reads: CASSHYPRVQNTGELFF. The CDR3 nucleotides are TGTGCCAGCAGCCACTACCCCCGGGTCCAGAACACCGGGGAGCTGTTTTTT.

This clonotype was seen at least ten times. This chain links TRBV2 with TRBJ2-1; D possibly corresponds to TRBD2 (6 bases). V was shortened by 8 bases and J by 0 bases, with 17 bases between the two germline ends. The germline V gene has CDR1 SNHLY and CDR2 FYNNEI. This CDR3 contains 16 residues. The CDR3 protein is CASRSGVPSSYNEQFF. CDR3 nucleotides: TGTGCCAGCCGTTCGGGAGTTCCTAGCTCCTACAATGAGCAGTTCTTC. The full variable domain, its missing parts supplied by reference TRBV2 and TRBJ2-1, is EPEVTQTPSHQVTQMGQEVILRCVPISNHLYFYWYRQILGQKVEFLVSFYNNEISEKSEIFDDQFSVERPDGSNFTLKIRSTKLEDSAMYFCASRSGVPSSYNEQFFGPGTRLTVL.

This sequence joins TRBV5-1 and TRBJ1-2, with D possibly TRBD1 on 5 matching bases. V lost 2 bases and J lost 4, with 9 bases in between. Germline CDR1 SGHRS, CDR2 YFSETQ. The CDR3 is made up of 13 amino acids. The CDR3 sequence is CASSLEGTYGYTF. The CDR3 nucleotides read TGCGCCAGCAGCTTAGAAGGGACCTATGGCTACACCTTC.

Of note for this clonotype: Relative to the germline gene, one junction end is altered; a read error may explain this. The CDR3 nucleotides read TGTGCCAGCAGCAGCTACCGGCCGGACGCCCCCCTGTACGACTTC. This gives the protein CASSSYRPDAPLYDF. The chain recombines TRBV7-9 with TRBJ2-7; D is undetermined. Germline V gene sequence: CDR1 SEHNR, CDR2 FQNEAQ (reference sequence). This CDR3 has 15 amino acids.

This clonotype was observed at least ten times. The chain combines TRBV3-1 with TRBJ1-5; TRBD1 is a possible D gene (6 bases). V lost 5 bases and J 9 bases, leaving 14 bases between the germline ends. CDR3 size: 13 residues. The V gene's germline CDR1 is LGHDT and CDR2 YNNKEL (reference sequence). CDR3 sequence: CASSDPGTTPQHF. As DNA, the CDR3 is TGTGCCAGCAGCGACCCCGGGACAACGCCCCAGCATTTT.

This clonotype was observed many times. The chain links TRBV3-1 to TRBJ2-7; D may be TRBD1 or TRBD2 (5 bases each). Looked up from germline, CDR1 is LGHDT and CDR2 is YNNKEL (reference sequence). V was clipped by 2 bases and J by 6 bases, with 20 bases between them. The CDR3 runs 16 residues. CDR3 nucleotides: TGTGCCAGCAGCCAATCAAGAGGGACGGGGTCTGGCGAGCAGTACTTC. Its translation is CASSQSRGTGSGEQYF.